Below, 28 T cell receptor beta chains from the same sample are listed, as sequenced in a study of shared clonotypes between healthy human individuals (dated by TCRdb to 2019 to 2021). Receptor libraries were prepared by the immunoSEQ multiplex PCR assay. Drawn from immuneACCESS, this table holds only the in-frame rearrangements with V and J called that TCRdb kept. Clones are partly lost; checked studies trace under half to an unresolved V gene and leave the rest unexplained. Counted in this sample were roughly 520,000 clones; approximately 94% of them appeared once. The ten largest clones capture about 0.067% of the sample. Material for sequencing was naive CD4+ T cells sorted from blood. According to the study, the label for this sample's cell subset or site signals: CD45RA+ positively selected. Every receptor here comes from a woman in her thirties in good health.

The chain recombines TRBV18 with TRBJ2-5; 8 bases match TRBD2. This CDR3 is built from 14 residues. Germline CDR1 is KGHSH and CDR2 is LQKENI. With 6 bases clipped from V and 6 bases from J, the junction kept 9 bases outside the gene matches. The CDR3 here is CASSMLAGSQTQYF. In DNA form, the CDR3 reads TGTGCCAGCTCGATGTTAGCGGGATCCCAGACCCAGTACTTC.

The V and J genes are TRBV7-2 and TRBJ2-1; 9 nucleotides align to TRBD2. Per germline, CDR1 SGHTA and CDR2 FQGNSA. V dropped 5 bases and J dropped 3; count of bases not matched to a gene: 5. This CDR3 contains 15 residues. The CDR3 region has the DNA TGTGCCAGCAGCCTGACTAGCGGTAACTACAATGAGCAGTTCTTC. Residues: CASSLTSGNYNEQFF.

The CDR3 protein is CSVEDRGSRQPGETQYF. CDR3 DNA: TGCAGCGTTGAAGATCGTGGGTCGAGACAGCCAGGGGAGACCCAGTACTTC. The rearrangement joins TRBV29-1 to TRBJ2-5, with D possibly being TRBD1 (5 bases). Per germline, CDR1 SQVTM and CDR2 ANQGSEA. The CDR3 runs 17 residues. V lost 0 bases and J lost 5, with 22 bases in between.

The V and J genes are TRBV30 and TRBJ1-4; D gene ambiguous. This CDR3 region has 14 residues. The germline gives CDR1 GTSNPN, CDR2 SVGIG (reference sequence). V lost 4 bases and J lost 2, with 11 bases in between. DNA for the CDR3: TGTGCCTGGACCCCGGGTACCACTAATGAAAAACTGTTTTTT. Translation gives CAWTPGTTNEKLFF.

This clone showed up just a few times. This chain uses TRBV19 with TRBJ1-5; 8 bases match TRBD1. V lost 5 bases and J lost 2; bases outside the gene matches: 5. The CDR3 extends over 15 amino acids. Germline values: CDR1 LNHDA, CDR2 SQIVND (reference sequence). Here the CDR3 reads CASSPGTGGNQPQHF. In DNA, the CDR3 is TGTGCCAGTAGTCCCGGGACAGGAGGCAATCAGCCCCAGCATTTT. Filled out from reference TRBV19 and TRBJ1-5, the complete variable domain reads DGGITQSPKYLFRKEGQNVTLSCEQNLNHDAMYWYRQDPGQGLRLIYYSQIVNDFQKGDIAEGYSVSREKKESFPLTVTSAQKNPTAFYLCASSPGTGGNQPQHFGDGTRLSIL.

As DNA, the CDR3 is TGTGCCAGCAGCTCAGGGAGACAGGGTAGCGAAAAACTGTTTTTT. Protein product: CASSSGRQGSEKLFF. The J gene is TRBJ1-4, the V gene TRBV5-8; 7 nucleotides agree with TRBD1. Germline CDR1 and CDR2: SGHTS and YDEGEE. The CDR3 sequence is 15 residues long. After removal of 3 bases from V and 8 bases from J, the junction contained 10 bases not matched to a gene.

In this sample, this clone turned up a few times. The chain couples TRBV2 to TRBJ1-1; no clear D. The CDR3 loop spans 11 amino acids. Deletions cut 6 bases from V and 1 base from J, with 3 bases between. Per the germline V gene, CDR1 is SNHLY and CDR2 is FYNNEI. In nucleotides, the CDR3 is TGTGCCAGCAGGGGGAACACTGAAGCTTTCTTT. Translation: CASRGNTEAFF.

The V gene is TRBV4-1, the J gene TRBJ1-2, with 9 positions matching TRBD1. Germline loops: CDR1 MGHRA, CDR2 YSYEKL. This CDR3 is 15 amino acids long. J lost 2 bases, V lost 3 bases, and 4 bases had no gene match. The CDR3 loop is CASSHPGTGNYGYTF. The CDR3 DNA reads as TGCGCCAGCAGCCACCCCGGGACAGGGAACTATGGCTACACCTTC.

V and J are TRBV2 and TRBJ2-2; a weak D match, TRBD2 (5 bases). V lost 7 bases and J 5 bases, leaving 11 bases between the germline ends. The CDR3 sequence is 13 residues long. Germline V lookup: CDR1 SNHLY, CDR2 FYNNEI. Here the CDR3 DNA reads TGTGCCAGCACCTGGGTAGCGACCGGGGAGCTGTTTTTT. Translated, it gives CASTWVATGELFF.

For the CDR3, the DNA is TGTGCCAGCAGTGGAGTCGGTAGCAATCAGCCCCAGCATTTT. Amino acid sequence: CASSGVGSNQPQHF. The V call is TRBV2, the J call TRBJ1-5; no clear D. V was shortened by 4 bases and J by 0 bases, with 7 bases between the two germline ends. CDR3 length: 14 amino acids. Germline CDR1 reads SNHLY; CDR2 reads FYNNEI.

This clone was detected only once. V and J are TRBV4-1 and TRBJ1-2; 7 bases align to TRBD1. CDR1 is MGHRA and CDR2 is YSYEKL in the germline V gene. Germline trimming cut 1 base from V and 4 bases from J; bases unmatched to any gene: 6. The CDR3 covers 15 residues. This CDR3 reads CASSQGVGGVYGYTF. As DNA, the CDR3 is TGCGCCAGCAGCCAAGGGGTAGGGGGCGTCTATGGCTACACCTTC.

The chain employs TRBV29-1 and TRBJ2-1; 11 nucleotides match TRBD2. The trim removed 7 bases at V and 7 bases at J, leaving 6 bases unmatched. The CDR3 sequence is 13 residues long. Per the germline V gene, CDR1 is SQVTM and CDR2 is ANQGSEA. The CDR3 region is CSGPGLAENEQFF. Here the CDR3 DNA reads TGCAGCGGACCGGGACTAGCGGAAAATGAGCAGTTCTTC.

The V and J genes are TRBV4-1 and TRBJ2-7, with 8 bases lining up with TRBD2. Trimming took 4 bases from V and 3 from J; bases not matched to a gene: 5. CDR1 MGHRA and CDR2 YSYEKL come from the germline V gene. The CDR3 is made up of 14 amino acids. This CDR3 reads CASSPGLGFYEQYF. The CDR3, as DNA: TGCGCCAGCAGCCCGGGACTAGGTTTCTACGAGCAGTACTTC.

The genes are TRBV30 and TRBJ1-1; D is unclear. In germline, CDR1 is GTSNPN, CDR2 SVGIG (reference sequence). The CDR3 contains 14 residues. Trimming cost V 4 bases and J 7 bases, with 19 bases left between them. DNA of the CDR3: TGTGCCTGGAATTGGCAGCTCGGTGGAGGTGAAGCTTTCTTT. Protein sequence: CAWNWQLGGGEAFF. Combining the CDR3 with reference TRBV30 and TRBJ1-1 gives the whole variable domain SQTIHQWPATLVQPVGSPLSLECTVEGTSNPNLYWYRQAAGRGLQLLFYSVGIGQISSEVPQNLSASRPQDRQFILSSKKLLLSDSGFYLCAWNWQLGGGEAFFGQGTRLTVV.

This clone was observed once. This chain connects TRBV4-1 to TRBJ2-5; D may be TRBD2 (6 bases). CDR1 is MGHRA, CDR2 YSYEKL, per germline. Trimming stripped 0 bases from V and 2 bases from J, with 22 bases between. The CDR3 runs 19 residues. The CDR3 sequence: CASSQDWASSAGLQETQYF. The CDR3 DNA reads TGCGCCAGCAGCCAAGATTGGGCTAGTTCCGCGGGATTACAAGAGACCCAGTACTTC.

The chain has TRBV6-5 and TRBJ2-1; D is perhaps TRBD1 or TRBD2 (5 bases each). This CDR3 is 16 amino acids long. V dropped 0 bases and J dropped 2 bases, with 11 bases sitting between them. CDR1 MNHEY and CDR2 SVGAGI come from the germline V gene. CDR3 sequence (DNA): TGTGCCAGCAGTTACTCGAGGGACGGGACCTACAATGAGCAGTTCTTC. Amino acids: CASSYSRDGTYNEQFF.

The gene calls are TRBV7-5 and TRBJ2-7. TRBV7-5 is termed a pseudogene. The CDR3 has 12 residues. The CDR3 bases are TGTGTCAGAAGCTTATGGTCCTACGAGCAGTACTTC. It codes for CVRSLWSYEQYF.

V usage is TRBV29-1 and J usage is TRBJ2-2; TRBD1 aligns across 7 bases. V lost 4 bases and J lost 5; bases outside the gene matches: 4. Germline CDR1 reads SQVTM; CDR2 reads ANQGSEA. There are 13 residues in the CDR3. CDR3 amino acids: CSVGTGGTGELFF. Written as DNA, the CDR3 is TGCAGCGTTGGGACAGGTGGGACCGGGGAGCTGTTTTTT.

This chain connects TRBV27 to TRBJ2-5; no definite D call. The CDR3 consists of 13 residues. Germline V gene data show CDR1 as MNHEY and CDR2 as SMNVEV (reference sequence). V lost 6 bases, J lost 4 bases, and 12 bases lay in between. In DNA form, the CDR3 reads TGTGCCAGCAGGCGGACCTGGGGAGAGACCCAGTACTTC. This translates into CASRRTWGETQYF.

This chain connects TRBV5-4 to TRBJ2-2; 10 bases match TRBD2. Germline CDR1 and CDR2: SGHNT and YYREEE (reference sequence). This CDR3 region has 16 residues. V gave up 4 bases and J gave up 2 bases; unmatched junction bases: 5. The CDR3 DNA reads as TGTGCCAGCAGCCCTCGGACTAGCGGAAACACCGGGGAGCTGTTTTTT. Translated, it gives CASSPRTSGNTGELFF.

This chain connects TRBV5-6 to TRBJ2-2, with a weak D call TRBD1 (6 bases). The CDR3 loop spans 16 amino acids. Trimming shortened V by 3 bases and J by 0 bases, and 12 bases separated the two germline ends. In germline, CDR1 is SGHDT, CDR2 YYEEEE. CDR3 residues: CASSSTGTSNTGELFF. The CDR3 DNA reads TGTGCCAGCAGCTCAACCGGGACATCGAACACCGGGGAGCTGTTTTTT.

The chain is built from TRBV2 and TRBJ2-2; 10 nucleotides agree with TRBD2. CDR1 SNHLY and CDR2 FYNNEI come from the germline V gene. V lost 2 bases, J lost 2 bases, and 5 bases stayed unmatched. The CDR3 has 17 residues. CDR3 residues: CASSETLAGVNTGELFF. The CDR3 nucleotides read TGTGCCAGCAGTGAAACCCTAGCGGGAGTCAACACCGGGGAGCTGTTTTTT.

J is TRBJ2-7 and V is TRBV6-7, with 7 bases matching TRBD2. TRBV6-7 is treated as an ORF (open reading frame) with a function not yet certain. The trim removed 2 bases at V and 3 bases at J, leaving 13 bases unmatched. The CDR3 contains 17 residues. The CDR3 sequence is CASSYPRLGGEVYEQYF. DNA for the CDR3: TGTGCCAGCAGTTACCCCCGTTTGGGGGGGGAAGTCTACGAGCAGTACTTC.

The chain recombines TRBV5-1 with TRBJ2-2, with 12 bases aligning to TRBD2. Germline trimming cut 5 bases from V and 6 bases from J; bases unmatched to any gene: 11. CDR3 length: 17 residues. CDR1 and CDR2 from the germline V gene are SGHRS and YFSETQ. DNA of the CDR3: TGCGCCAGCAGGGTGGGGAAGACTAGCGGGAGTCCCGGGGAGCTGTTTTTT. Its translation is CASRVGKTSGSPGELFF.

The chain employs TRBV28 and TRBJ2-4, with D possibly being TRBD1 (6 bases). V lost 4 bases and J lost 1, with 8 bases in between. Germline V CDR1 and CDR2: MDHEN, SYDVKM. The CDR3 sequence is 14 residues long. CDR3: CASSWQGAKNIQYF. The CDR3 bases are TGTGCCAGCAGTTGGCAGGGGGCCAAAAACATTCAGTACTTC. The full variable domain, in which reference TRBV28 and TRBJ2-4 provide the parts outside the CDR3, is DVKVTQSSRYLVKRTGEKVFLECVQDMDHENMFWYRQDPGLGLRLIYFSYDVKMKEKGDIPEGYSVSREKKERFSLILESASTNQTSMYLCASSWQGAKNIQYFGAGTRLSVL.

This rearrangement joins TRBV28 to TRBJ2-1; D gene ambiguous. V gave up 7 bases and J gave up 3 bases, with 10 bases separating them. CDR1 is MDHEN and CDR2 is SYDVKM in the germline V gene. The CDR3 sequence is 13 residues long. This chain's CDR3 is CASIGTIYNEQFF. CDR3 nucleotides: TGTGCCAGCATTGGCACTATCTACAATGAGCAGTTCTTC.

Points on this clone: Other DNA sequences in the same sample also yield this CDR3. J is TRBJ2-2 and V is TRBV11-2, with D unclear. V was trimmed by 3 bases and J by 0 bases, leaving 2 bases between them. In germline, CDR1 is SGHAT, CDR2 FQNNGV. CDR3 size: 13 residues. The DNA for the CDR3 is TGTGCCAGCAGCTTTACGAACACCGGGGAGCTGTTTTTT. This sequence encodes CASSFTNTGELFF.

This clone was counted between two and nine times. This chain connects TRBV9 to TRBJ1-1; D perhaps matches TRBD1 (6 bases). V was trimmed by 4 bases and J by 0 bases, leaving 16 bases between them. The CDR3 consists of 16 residues. Per the germline V gene, CDR1 is SGDLS and CDR2 is YYNGEE. CDR3 sequence: CASSSHGGAMNTEAFF. The CDR3 DNA is TGTGCCAGCAGCTCCCACGGGGGCGCCATGAACACTGAAGCTTTCTTT.